This section outlines one T cell receptor (beta chain) sequence together with its context. The data were obtained in a study of blood T cell repertoires in COVID-19. Study at large: Acute and convalescent COVID-19 specimens originated in the United States, Italy and Spain.

V gave up 4 bases and J gave up 7 bases; unmatched junction bases: 9. The CDR3 runs 16 residues. CDR1 and CDR2 (germline): SGDLS, YYNGEE. Profiled with immunoSEQ multiplex PCR; TCRdb holds only in-frame clones, not every one. This sample has about 170,000 clones, with around 85% found just once. The clonotype was recovered from a man older than 75 with COVID-19, enrolled during active disease. This sequence joins TRBV9 and TRBJ2-7; TRBD2 aligns across 15 bases. The sequenced material came from peripheral blood. CDR3 loop: CASSTGLAGGAGEQYF. For the CDR3, the DNA is TGTGCCAGCAGCACAGGACTAGCGGGGGGGGCCGGAGAGCAGTACTTC.